This TCR beta chain was identified in a study of early T cells in non-severe SARS-CoV-2 infection. Whole-study context: The authors sequenced bulk RNA from unsorted whole blood, leaving chains unpaired. Study-wide points: In VDJdb matching, anti-spike CD8 responses were favored while private and CD4 specificities went missing.

Details on this clonotype: The target antigen is unknown.

The V gene's germline CDR1 is DFQATT and CDR2 SNEGSKA (reference sequence). Trimming shortened V by 6 bases and J by 4 bases, and 15 bases separated the two germline ends. There are 13 residues in the CDR3. Unique molecular identifiers were affixed to single, distinct cDNA molecules. TCRdb re-derived calls from the 5' RACE reads in MiXCR, one entry per CDR3 protein. Here the sample spans 65,000 to 80,000 distinct CDR3 sequences, around 10% being singletons. The chain employs TRBV20-1 and TRBJ1-1; D remains ambiguous. The sequencing sample was made of whole blood. The TCR sequence derives from an adult who was a healthcare worker with PCR-confirmed SARS-CoV-2 infection or an uninfected control (not recorded which). CDR3 nucleotide sequence: TGCAGTGCCAAACAAAGGAGTGGCACTGAAGCTTTCTTT. Translating it yields CSAKQRSGTEAFF.